A selection of T cell receptor beta chains follows, all from one sample in a study of PD-1 blockade in classical Hodgkin lymphoma. Measured with immunoSEQ multiplex PCR; TCRdb has only the in-frame clones, and not every one. The repertoire has about 21,000 clones, more than 80% of them found once; the top ten carry about 14%. The sample here was peripheral blood mononuclear cells (PBMCs), taken before the fourth cycle of nivolumab. The receptors derive from a human donor with classical Hodgkin lymphoma. CDR3s include the opening cysteine and the closing phenylalanine or tryptophan. The D gene is left open where the match is weak. Size tells how often a clone was seen (once, few, many) or the class of an expanded clone, and some rows leave it out.

d_call: TRBD1; clone_size: .; v_call: TRBV4-2; j_call: TRBJ1-2; cdr3_aa: CASSPWDRALGYTF; cdr3_nt: TGTGCCAGCAGCCCCTGGGACAGGGCGCTTGGCTACACCTTC
d_call: TRBD2; clone_size: .; v_call: TRBV29-1; j_call: TRBJ2-3; cdr3_aa: CSVGRLTSGRTDTQYF; cdr3_nt: TGCAGCGTTGGGCGGTTGACTAGCGGGCGCACAGATACGCAGTATTTT
d_call: .; clone_size: once; v_call: TRBV7-9; j_call: TRBJ1-1; cdr3_aa: CASSVDSTEAFF; cdr3_nt: TGTGCCAGCAGCGTGGACAGCACTGAAGCTTTCTTT
d_call: .; clone_size: .; v_call: TRBV2; j_call: TRBJ1-1; cdr3_aa: CASSEKGTEAFF; cdr3_nt: TGTGCCAGCAGTGAAAAGGGGACTGAAGCTTTCTTT
d_call: TRBD2; clone_size: .; v_call: TRBV11-2; j_call: TRBJ2-1; cdr3_aa: CASSPTLGAGGSYNEQFF; cdr3_nt: TGTGCCAGCAGCCCAACACTTGGAGCGGGGGGCTCCTACAATGAGCAGTTCTTC
d_call: .; clone_size: .; v_call: TRBV10-3; j_call: TRBJ2-7; cdr3_aa: CAIGPARGYEQYF; cdr3_nt: TGTGCCATCGGGCCGGCCAGGGGCTACGAGCAGTACTTC
d_call: TRBD1; clone_size: .; v_call: TRBV7-6; j_call: TRBJ1-4; cdr3_aa: CASSLVGQGGFGEKLFF; cdr3_nt: TGTGCCAGCAGCTTAGTGGGACAGGGGGGATTCGGTGAAAAACTGTTTTTT
d_call: .; clone_size: .; v_call: TRBV7-8; j_call: TRBJ1-1; cdr3_aa: CASSLSEGAEAFF; cdr3_nt: TGTGCCAGCAGCTTATCTGAGGGGGCTGAAGCTTTCTTT
d_call: .; clone_size: .; v_call: TRBV6-5; j_call: TRBJ2-1; cdr3_aa: CASRRGGPTYNEQFF; cdr3_nt: TGTGCCAGCAGACGCGGGGGCCCTACCTACAATGAGCAGTTCTTC
d_call: TRBD2; clone_size: .; v_call: TRBV7-9; j_call: TRBJ2-1; cdr3_aa: CATSGQREKNEQFF; cdr3_nt: TGTGCCACCTCGGGCCAGCGGGAGAAAAATGAGCAGTTCTTC
d_call: .; clone_size: .; v_call: TRBV19; j_call: TRBJ2-6; cdr3_aa: CASTNTRDGANVLTF; cdr3_nt: TGTGCCAGTACCAATACCAGGGATGGGGCCAACGTCCTGACTTTC
d_call: TRBD1; clone_size: .; v_call: TRBV7-9; j_call: TRBJ1-2; cdr3_aa: CASSTSTGRLGGYTF; cdr3_nt: TGTGCCAGCAGCACCTCGACAGGGAGGCTAGGTGGCTACACCTTC
d_call: .; clone_size: .; v_call: TRBV7-8; j_call: TRBJ1-1; cdr3_aa: CASSLAPSTEAFF; cdr3_nt: TGTGCCAGCAGCTTAGCCCCGAGCACTGAAGCTTTCTTT